This section outlines one T cell receptor beta chain sequence together with its context. Its antigen specificity is not known. No base quality values were provided; no much bigger clone lies one nucleotide off. The sample is drawn from a study of CD8+CD57+ T cells in acquired aplastic anemia (dated by TCRdb to the late 2010s). For the study in its entirety: DNA extracted from sorted CD4+ and CD8+ cells had a mean of about 3.3 ug, with a range of roughly 0.2 to 27.4 ug. CD8+CD57+ expansion was defined as frequency above the mean frequency observed in healthy subjects.

Genomic DNA was used as template for profiling of TCR beta VDJ combinations and CDR3 sequences. An Illumina HiSeq 2000 was the platform used for TCR repertoire sequencing. Regarding the original processing steps: Repertoires were assessed using TRBV/TRBJ rearrangement plots, CDR3 size and DJ length profiles, and Simpson's diversity index. The immunodominant clone was defined as the most abundant DNA sequence in deep sequencing data. CDR3 amino acid sequences were checked for sharing across subjects and were also compared against the VDJdb database and published repertoires. TCRdb applied fastp at Q25 and MiXCR to the public reads, then kept only in-frame beta chains. Duplicate CDR3 protein sequences are folded into a single record with the most common DNA and genes. What appears here as the V and J calls and clone size reflects TCRdb's work, not the paper's. The sample contains over 250,000 distinct CDR3 sequences, 56% of them found a single time. Jointly, the top ten make up under 1.5% of the sample.

Patients chosen for sequencing had shown expansion of CD8+CD57+ cells by flow cytometry. Every patient had severe acquired aplastic anemia, diagnosed using the International Study of Aplastic Anemia and Agranulocytosis and Camitta criteria. At the time blood was sampled, none of the patients had received any therapy. In the study, sorted CD4+ and CD8+ blood T cells from patients with severe aplastic anemia and from healthy subjects underwent deep sequencing of TCR repertoires. Patients were enrolled under clinicaltrials.gov protocols 00001620, 01623167, 00001397, 00071045, 00081523 and 00961064 in the USA. Ficoll-Paque density gradient centrifugation was used to isolate peripheral blood mononuclear cells. Before DNA was extracted, CD4+ and CD8+ T cells were sorted using either FACS or magnetic beads. The full study reports these points: Although roughly 29 CD8+ CDR3 sequences were shared by patients and controls, these sequences appeared highly expressed in patients and within the immunodominant clones of patients. Patients and healthy controls showed no significant difference in CD8+ Simpson's diversity (P=0.060).

From V the trimming removes 6 bases and from J it removes 4 bases, while the gene matches leave 2 bases of the junction unaccounted for. CDR3 length: 13 amino acids, cysteine to phenylalanine. Only CDR3 DNA is held: 39 bases, read in frame from base 1. The germline V gene gives CDR1 as SQVTM and CDR2 as ANQGSEA. The receptor's source is a human donor with aplastic anemia. Recombination linked TRBV29-1 to TRBJ2-1; 11 central bases correspond to TRBD2. Sequencing was carried out using sorted CD4+, CD8+, or CD8+CD57+ T cells (not recorded which) from PBMCs. The CDR3 here reads CSVWTSGYNEQFF. Here is the DNA: TGCAGCGTCTGGACTAGCGGGTACAATGAGCAGTTCTTC.